This T cell receptor beta chain was profiled in a study of beta chain features in type 1 diabetes (dated by TCRdb to the late 2010s). Background on the whole study: Patients and healthy donors did not differ in mean age, gender distribution, total cell number or subset yield. A total of 107,917,701 sorted cells were examined across all samples, and the number of cells per subset was strongly correlated with RNA yield. The study compared TCRB repertoires of sorted circulating CD4+ T cell subsets between recently diagnosed type 1 diabetes patients and matched healthy donors. Regulatory and stem cell-like memory subsets were isolated from only 8 patients and about 8 healthy donors, whereas naive and central memory subsets came from all 30 or so donors.

Each donor gave one peripheral blood draw, averaging roughly 100 mL, which was collected into heparinised tubes. A BD FACSAria II was used to sort naive, central memory, regulatory and stem cell-like memory CD4+ T cells with a panel that included CD45RO, CCR7, CD25, CD127, CD95 and CD27. All sorted populations exceeded 95% purity. Right away, PBMCs were isolated by Lymphoprep density gradient centrifugation and were stained directly, with no culture step. So that batch effects would be minimized, each experiment stained and sorted samples in pairs, pairing one healthy donor with one patient. The entire amount of isolated RNA was reverse transcribed using the High Capacity cDNA Reverse Transcription Kit, so the sequenced TCRB transcripts were expressed ones. Naive, central memory and regulatory T cell samples underwent deep immunoSEQ sequencing, averaging roughly 3.5 million total reads per sample. Sorted cells were lysed in RLT buffer and RNA was extracted with DNase-treated RNeasy Micro or Mini kits, depending on cell number. Each cell subset was processed separately to prevent cross-contamination, with patient and healthy donor samples processed together. Using the immunoSEQ multiplex PCR, TCRB sequences were amplified from cDNA into 87-bp fragments spanning the CDR3 region. Sequencing of the amplicons was performed on the Illumina HiSeq platform. The study's processing was this. PCR bias was computationally corrected using synthetic template baselines, reads within Hamming distance 2 were collapsed, and singletons that could not be merged were discarded. Reads were aligned against IMGT to assign V, D and J genes, CDR3 length and insertions or deletions at six rearrangement sites. Within each subset, clonotype counts were normalized to sorted cell number, and only after that were true diversity and Gini coefficients computed with the tcR R package. The overlap coefficient, calculated on TCRB nucleotide sequences, was used to quantify repertoire sharing. Held by TCRdb, this immuneACCESS table contains in-frame sequences only and omits some clones. Under half of the omission traces to an unresolved V gene where checked; the cause of the rest is unknown. D and trimming were read from the DNA, whereas the V and J calls and clone size are those reported in that table. The table for this sample lists 120,000 or so clones; 17% of them were counted only once. The top ten hold 2.6% of the sample.

Study-level results and caveats: At VDJ recombination sites, type 1 diabetes patients had fewer insertions and more deleted nucleotides, which implies abnormalities in thymic rearrangement. Because cDNA was sequenced instead of genomic DNA, highly expressing activated cells could be over-represented, though the groups showed no difference in activation or CD3 levels. Because the HLA sub-analyses included only small numbers of individuals, any influence of HLA type on TCRB rearrangement was left unresolved. Naive, central memory and regulatory TCRB repertoires appeared more similar among patients than among healthy donors. A moderate but significant shortening of TCRB CDR3 length was observed in type 1 diabetes patients in all four CD4+ subsets. Shorter templates might have been favored by PCR, but patient and control samples were amplified and corrected together, so both groups would have been affected equally by any skew.

Per the germline V gene, SGHTA is the CDR1 and FQGTGA is the CDR2. A distance of 16 bases separates the germline ends of V and J, which lose 3 bases and 5 bases respectively. From the cysteine through the phenylalanine, the CDR3 covers 15 amino acids. Solely the CDR3 DNA is kept, with 45 bases framed from the first base. This clone was detected many times. What antigen it recognizes has not been identified. Base quality data are lacking; no much larger clone is found one base away. The sequence links TRBV7-3 to TRBJ2-5; the D gene assignment is ambiguous. The sequenced sample was central memory CD4+ T cells from blood. The clonotype originates from a young man with type 1 diabetes. In nucleotide form, the sequence is TGTGCCAGCAGCTTTGTCGACTCCCCCTGGGAGACCCAGTACTTC. Its translation is CASSFVDSPWETQYF. Beyond the CDR3, the reference TRBV7-3 and TRBJ2-5 genes provide the residues; the full variable domain reads: GAGVSQTPSNKVTEKGKYVELRCDPISGHTALYWYRQSLGQGPEFLIYFQGTGAADDSGLPNDRFFAVRPEGSVSTLKIQRTERGDSAVYLCASSFVDSPWETQYFGPGTRLLVL.